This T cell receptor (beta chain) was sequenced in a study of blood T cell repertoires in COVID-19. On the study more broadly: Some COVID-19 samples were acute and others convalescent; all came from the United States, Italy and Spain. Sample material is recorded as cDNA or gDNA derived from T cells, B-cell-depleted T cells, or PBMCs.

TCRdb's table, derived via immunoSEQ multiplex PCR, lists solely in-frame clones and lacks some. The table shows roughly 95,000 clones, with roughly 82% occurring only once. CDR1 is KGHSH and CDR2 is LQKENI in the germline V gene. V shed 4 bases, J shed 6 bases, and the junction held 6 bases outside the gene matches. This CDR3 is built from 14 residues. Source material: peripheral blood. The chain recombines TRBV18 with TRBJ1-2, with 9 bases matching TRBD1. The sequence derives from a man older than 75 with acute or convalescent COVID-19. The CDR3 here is CASSRRTGEDGYTF. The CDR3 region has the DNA TGTGCCAGCTCACGCAGGACAGGGGAGGATGGCTACACCTTC. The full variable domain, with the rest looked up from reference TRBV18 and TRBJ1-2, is NAGVMQNPRHLVRRRGQEARLRCSPMKGHSHVYWYRQLPEEGLKFMVYLQKENIIDESGMPKERFSAEFPKEGPSILRIQQVVRGDSAAYFCASSRRTGEDGYTFGSGTRLTVV.